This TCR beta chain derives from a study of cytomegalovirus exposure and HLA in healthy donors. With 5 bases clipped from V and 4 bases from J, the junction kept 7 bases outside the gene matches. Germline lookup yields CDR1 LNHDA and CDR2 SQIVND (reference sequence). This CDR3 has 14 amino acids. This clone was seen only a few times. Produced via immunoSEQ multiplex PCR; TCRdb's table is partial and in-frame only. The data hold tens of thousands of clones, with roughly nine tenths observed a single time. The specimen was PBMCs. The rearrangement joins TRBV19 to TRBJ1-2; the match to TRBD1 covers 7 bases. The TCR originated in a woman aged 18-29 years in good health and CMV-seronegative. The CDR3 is CASSAGTVIYGYTF. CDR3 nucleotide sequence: TGTGCCAGTAGTGCCGGGACAGTGATCTATGGCTACACCTTC. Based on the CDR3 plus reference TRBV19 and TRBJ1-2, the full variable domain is DGGITQSPKYLFRKEGQNVTLSCEQNLNHDAMYWYRQDPGQGLRLIYYSQIVNDFQKGDIAEGYSVSREKKESFPLTVTSAQKNPTAFYLCASSAGTVIYGYTFGSGTRLTVV.